These 23 T cell receptor beta chains were sequenced from one sample in a study of T cells after yellow fever vaccination. TCRdb independently ran MiXCR on the 5' RACE reads; one entry per CDR3 protein. The sample gives nearly 550,000 distinct CDR3 sequences, roughly 19% of which show up once; about 13% is in the top ten. The source material was PBMCs, sampled 15 days after the yellow fever booster vaccination. The receptors come from a man aged 25 to 40 who received the YFV17D yellow fever vaccine.

The chain recombines TRBV5-1 with TRBJ1-5, with D perhaps TRBD1 (5 bases). Germline V gene data show CDR1 as SGHRS and CDR2 as YFSETQ. The CDR3 runs to 14 residues. Between the trimmed V and J ends, which lost 4 bases and 7 bases, there was a span of 15 bases. This CDR3 reads CASSNGTGGQPQHF. For the CDR3, the DNA is TGCGCCAGCAGCAACGGGACCGGCGGGCAGCCCCAGCATTTT.

The gene calls are TRBV6-2 or TRBV6-3 and TRBJ1-1, with TRBD1 as a possible D gene (5 bases). The length of the CDR3 is 14 residues. Trimming took off 5 bases at V and 1 base at J, with 11 bases between the two ends. Germline V CDR1 and CDR2: MNHEY, SVGEGT. Here the CDR3 DNA reads TGTGCCAGCAGTGGGGCCGGGCCGAACACTGAAGCTTTCTTT. Translated: CASSGAGPNTEAFF.

This clonotype was detected a few times. V is TRBV5-1 and J is TRBJ2-3, with a weak D call TRBD1 (5 bases). V lost 0 bases and J 5 bases, leaving 10 bases between the germline ends. This CDR3 comprises 14 residues. In germline, CDR1 is SGHRS, CDR2 YFSETQ. DNA of the CDR3: TGCGCCAGCAGCTTGGAGGCAGGGCTAGATACGCAGTATTTT. It specifies CASSLEAGLDTQYF.

This clonotype showed up just a few times. The chain employs TRBV20-1 and TRBJ2-1; the D gene could be TRBD1 or TRBD2 (5 bases each). Germline V gene lookup returns CDR1 DFQATT and CDR2 SNEGSKA (reference sequence). V was pared by 2 bases and J by 1 base, with 15 bases between. The CDR3 sequence is 16 residues long. The CDR3 here is CSARQIQGPSYNEQFF. CDR3 nucleotide sequence: TGCAGTGCTAGACAAATCCAGGGACCTTCCTACAATGAGCAGTTCTTC.

The chain employs TRBV20-1 and TRBJ2-1, with 7 nucleotides matching TRBD1. V was pared by 0 bases and J by 0 bases, with 5 bases of the junction left unmatched. The CDR3 covers 16 residues. Germline CDR1 reads DFQATT; CDR2 reads SNEGSKA (reference sequence). The chain's CDR3 is CSARDTTGSSYNEQFF. The CDR3 DNA reads TGCAGTGCTAGAGACACGACAGGGAGCTCCTACAATGAGCAGTTCTTC.

This clonotype was detected only a few times. This rearrangement joins TRBV5-1 to TRBJ2-3; tentative D call: TRBD2 (5 bases). Trimming left V 3 bases short and J 2 bases short, with 10 bases between. Per the germline V gene, CDR1 is SGHRS and CDR2 is YFSETQ. The length of the CDR3 is 14 residues. The CDR3 DNA is TGCGCCAGCAGCTCCGGACTTCTCACAGATACGCAGTATTTT. It codes for CASSSGLLTDTQYF.

CDR3 sequence (DNA): TGCAGTGCTAGACCTACTAGCGGGGCCTACAATGAGCAGTTCTTC. This gives the protein CSARPTSGAYNEQFF. The chain has TRBV20-1 and TRBJ2-1, with 10 bases that match TRBD2. Germline V gives CDR1 DFQATT, CDR2 SNEGSKA (reference sequence). The V and J ends lost 2 bases and 2 bases, in that order; junction bases with no gene match: 3. This CDR3 region has 15 residues.

This clonotype has more than one count but fewer than ten. The V gene is TRBV20-1, the J gene TRBJ2-7; TRBD2 aligns across 9 bases. V shed 0 bases and J 5 bases; nucleotides not matched to a gene: 8. This CDR3 contains 15 residues. Germline values: CDR1 DFQATT, CDR2 SNEGSKA (reference sequence). CDR3 in DNA: TGCAGTGCTAGAGATCGGGCGGGAGGGAAACACGAGCAGTACTTC. Translation: CSARDRAGGKHEQYF.

This clonotype was detected only a few times. This chain uses TRBV7-2 with TRBJ2-7; possible D gene TRBD2, 6 bases. Germline lookup yields CDR1 SGHTA and CDR2 FQGNSA. The V gene lost 2 bases and the J gene lost 2 bases, with 10 bases spanning the gap. The CDR3 runs 14 residues. CDR3 bases: TGTGCCAGCAGCTTATGGCGGGGCCCCTACGAGCAGTACTTC. This encodes CASSLWRGPYEQYF.

This clonotype was found a few times. The chain links TRBV11-2 to TRBJ1-4; D is perhaps TRBD1 (5 bases). This CDR3 spans 14 amino acids. CDR1 SGHAT and CDR2 FQNNGV come from the germline V gene. Trimming cost V 4 bases and J 5 bases, with 11 bases left between them. The CDR3 sequence: CASSWGPWNEKLFF. CDR3 bases: TGTGCCAGCAGCTGGGGACCCTGGAATGAAAAACTGTTTTTT. Looking up the rest from reference TRBV11-2 and TRBJ1-4 gives the full variable domain: EAGVAQSPRYKIIEKRQSVAFWCNPISGHATLYWYQQILGQGPKLLIQFQNNGVVDDSQLPKDRFSAERLKGVDSTLKIQPAKLEDSAVYLCASSWGPWNEKLFFGSGTQLSVL.

The rearrangement links TRBV20-1 to TRBJ2-2, with 9 positions matching TRBD1. The CDR3 is 14 residues long. V lost 5 bases and J lost 6; bases outside the gene matches: 7. CDR1 and CDR2 from the germline V gene are DFQATT and SNEGSKA (reference sequence). The CDR3 region is CSAGRDRVSGELFF. The CDR3 nucleotides are TGCAGTGCTGGCCGGGACAGGGTTTCCGGGGAGCTGTTTTTT.

The DNA for the CDR3 is TGTGCCAGCAGCTTAGTGGCGGGGCCCTACAATGAGCAGTTCTTC. This encodes CASSLVAGPYNEQFF. The chain joins TRBV7-2 to TRBJ2-1; D is perhaps TRBD2 (6 bases). Germline V gives CDR1 SGHTA, CDR2 FQGNSA. V shed 1 base and J shed 2 bases, with 9 bases lying between them. CDR3 size: 15 residues.

V gene TRBV28 combines with J gene TRBJ2-7; 7 nucleotides match TRBD2. Germline values: CDR1 MDHEN, CDR2 SYDVKM. V shed 7 bases and J 5 bases; nucleotides not matched to a gene: 14. The CDR3 has 15 amino acids. The CDR3 region has the DNA TGTGCCAGCACTTCGGGCTCAGCGGGACTCCACGAGCAGTACTTC. Translated: CASTSGSAGLHEQYF.

CDR3 DNA: TGTGCCAGCAGTAAACTGGTTACAGATACGCAGTATTTT. This sequence encodes CASSKLVTDTQYF. V usage is TRBV12-3 or TRBV12-4 and J usage is TRBJ2-3, with D unclear. The germline V and J ends were trimmed by 5 bases and 3 bases, with 9 bases remaining between them. The CDR3 has 13 amino acids.

Only a few counts were recorded for this clonotype. The chain combines TRBV7-2 with TRBJ2-7; D is uncertain. There are 12 residues in the CDR3. The germline V gene has CDR1 SGHTA and CDR2 FQGNSA. V was cut by 5 bases and J by 4 bases, with 9 bases left in between. The CDR3 here is CASSQDVYEQYF. The CDR3 DNA reads TGTGCCAGCAGCCAGGACGTATACGAGCAGTACTTC.

This clonotype was counted only a few times. The chain recombines TRBV29-1 with TRBJ2-4, with D possibly TRBD1 on 8 matching bases. Germline CDR1 SQVTM, CDR2 ANQGSEA. V lost 3 bases and J 6 bases, leaving 15 bases between the germline ends. The CDR3 consists of 14 residues. CDR3 loop: CSVEATGGGNIQYF. In DNA, the CDR3 is TGCAGCGTTGAGGCTACAGGGGGGGGAAACATTCAGTACTTC.

Notes on this clonotype: Relative to the germline gene, one junction end is altered; a read error may explain this. The V call is TRBV7-6, the J call TRBJ2-2; TRBD2 is a possible D gene (6 bases). Germline CDR1 reads SGHVS; CDR2 reads FNYEAQ. The CDR3 is 13 amino acids. The CDR3 reads CASSLEGGGELVF. The CDR3 DNA sequence: TGTGCCAGCAGCTTAGAGGGTGGCGGGGAGCTGGTTTTT.

The chain employs TRBV2 and TRBJ2-5, with TRBD2 as a possible D gene (5 bases). V was cut by 6 bases and J by 9 bases, with 23 bases left in between. There are 15 residues in the CDR3. From germline, CDR1 is SNHLY and CDR2 FYNNEI. CDR3 nucleotide sequence: TGTGCCAGCAGAGACCGGGCCGCCGGGGTTGCGGCCCAGTACTTC. This translates into CASRDRAAGVAAQYF.

The gene calls are TRBV20-1 and TRBJ1-5; D not certain. This CDR3 has 15 residues. The V end was cut by 3 bases, the J end by 0 bases, with 12 bases between. Germline V CDR1 and CDR2: DFQATT, SNEGSKA (reference sequence). The CDR3 DNA is TGCAGTGCTAGGGGCCTCGGAAATAGCAATCAGCCCCAGCATTTT. This encodes CSARGLGNSNQPQHF.

The chain joins TRBV7-9 to TRBJ1-1; weak D call: TRBD1 (6 bases). The CDR3 totals 12 residues. The germline V gene has CDR1 SEHNR and CDR2 FQNEAQ (reference sequence). V was clipped by 9 bases and J by 6 bases, with 14 bases between them. The CDR3 sequence is CASRGVQAEAFF. Written as DNA, the CDR3 is TGTGCCAGTAGGGGGGTTCAAGCTGAAGCTTTCTTT.

This clonotype was counted between two and nine times. This chain connects TRBV15 to TRBJ1-5; D is unresolved. Trimming took off 5 bases at V and 0 bases at J, with 11 bases between the two ends. Per the germline V gene, CDR1 is LNHNV and CDR2 is YYDKDF (reference sequence). The CDR3 is 15 residues long. The CDR3 protein is CATSGNGDSNQPQHF. The CDR3 nucleotides are TGTGCCACCAGCGGAAACGGGGATAGCAATCAGCCCCAGCATTTT.

This clonotype occurred a few times. The rearrangement joins TRBV20-1 to TRBJ2-4, with D possibly called TRBD1 or TRBD2 (5 bases each). The V and J ends lost 2 bases and 2 bases respectively, with 10 bases between them. Germline values: CDR1 DFQATT, CDR2 SNEGSKA (reference sequence). The length of the CDR3 is 14 residues. DNA for the CDR3: TGCAGTGCTAGACGCCGGGACCCCAAAAACATTCAGTACTTC. Protein sequence: CSARRRDPKNIQYF.

The genes are TRBV29-1 and TRBJ2-5, with D maybe TRBD2 (5 bases). V was clipped by 5 bases and J by 0 bases, with 7 bases between them. Germline loops: CDR1 SQVTM, CDR2 ANQGSEA. The CDR3 is 12 residues long. The CDR3 loop is CSVRENQETQYF. In nucleotides, the CDR3 is TGCAGCGTTCGGGAAAACCAAGAGACCCAGTACTTC.